The 23 T cell receptor beta chains reported below all come from one sample, sequenced in a study of shared clonotypes between healthy human individuals. CD45RO-negative, CCR7-selected cells formed the naive CD8 fraction, which excluded terminally differentiated effector memory CD45RA+ cells. Produced via immunoSEQ multiplex PCR; TCRdb's table is partial and in-frame only. This table has about 2,100,000 clones, more than 85% appearing once. The source material was naive CD8+ T cells from PBMCs. The origin of the receptors is a man in his late teens or twenties in good health. Some clones in this sample may be carry-over from other donors' samples.

The chain links TRBV6-5 to TRBJ2-3; D not resolved. Looked up from germline, CDR1 is MNHEY and CDR2 is SVGAGI. This CDR3 has 14 residues. The V gene lost 6 bases and the J gene lost 4 bases, with 14 bases spanning the gap. The CDR3 coding sequence is TGTGCCAGCAGCACGGCCCCGAGCGCAGATACGCAGTATTTT. Translated: CASSTAPSADTQYF.

The chain combines TRBV7-9 with TRBJ1-2; D uncertain. Germline CDR1 and CDR2: SEHNR and FQNEAQ (reference sequence). The CDR3 is made up of 16 amino acids. Trimming took off 5 bases at V and 1 base at J, with 17 bases between the two ends. The CDR3, as DNA: TGTGCCAGCAGCCACACAAATGAGATGAATAACTATGGCTACACCTTC. This sequence encodes CASSHTNEMNNYGYTF.

The gene calls are TRBV9 and TRBJ2-7, with D perhaps TRBD1 or TRBD2 (6 bases each). From germline, CDR1 is SGDLS and CDR2 YYNGEE. Trimming took 7 bases from V and 7 from J, leaving 18 bases between them. CDR3 length: 13 amino acids. CDR3 bases: TGTGCCAGCGGCGGAGGGGGTTCGGAGGAGCAGTACTTC. It specifies CASGGGGSEEQYF.

The chain combines TRBV7-9 with TRBJ1-3; D unresolved. The CDR3 has 15 residues. Trimming pared 5 bases from V and 3 bases from J, leaving 14 bases between. CDR1 SEHNR and CDR2 FQNEAQ come from the germline V gene (reference sequence). The CDR3 coding sequence is TGTGCCAGCAGCAGGGATCGCACTGGTGGAAACACCATATATTTT. Encoded protein: CASSRDRTGGNTIYF.

The CDR3 here is CASSLTSGYNEQFF. In nucleotides, the CDR3 is TGTGCCAGCAGCTTAACTAGCGGGTACAATGAGCAGTTCTTC. The gene calls are TRBV7-9 and TRBJ2-1; TRBD2 matches at 9 bases. This CDR3 is 14 amino acids long. The germline V gene has CDR1 SEHNR and CDR2 FQNEAQ (reference sequence). J was trimmed by 4 bases and V by 2 bases; bases with no gene match: 0.

V gene TRBV2 combines with J gene TRBJ2-7; 7 bases agree with TRBD1. The CDR3 has 16 residues. Looked up from germline, CDR1 is SNHLY and CDR2 is FYNNEI. V lost 4 bases, J lost 6 bases, and 15 bases stayed unmatched. In DNA form, the CDR3 reads TGTGCCAGCAGTGCCATAGGGGGCAGGGGCGACACCGAGCAGTACTTC. This encodes CASSAIGGRGDTEQYF. Full variable domain (missing parts from reference TRBV2 and TRBJ2-7): EPEVTQTPSHQVTQMGQEVILRCVPISNHLYFYWYRQILGQKVEFLVSFYNNEISEKSEIFDDQFSVERPDGSNFTLKIRSTKLEDSAMYFCASSAIGGRGDTEQYFGPGTRLTVT.

The chain links TRBV14 to TRBJ1-5, with 8 bases lining up with TRBD1. The J segment lost 0 bases and the V segment lost 4 bases, leaving 8 bases of the junction unmatched. Germline V CDR1 and CDR2: SGHDN, FVKESK. This CDR3 has 17 residues. CDR3: CASSREPGQASNQPQHF. DNA for the CDR3: TGTGCCAGCAGCCGGGAACCGGGACAGGCTAGCAATCAGCCCCAGCATTTT.

The chain carries TRBV9 and TRBJ2-1; the match to TRBD1 covers 7 bases. V dropped 3 bases and J dropped 2; count of bases not matched to a gene: 5. This CDR3 contains 15 residues. The germline V gene encodes CDR1 SGDLS and CDR2 YYNGEE. The CDR3 loop reads CASSGGQAPYNEQFF. Written as DNA, the CDR3 is TGTGCCAGCAGCGGCGGACAGGCCCCCTACAATGAGCAGTTCTTC.

As for this clone: Other DNA sequences from this sample encode an identical CDR3 as well. The chain has TRBV6-1 and TRBJ2-7; possible D gene TRBD2, 6 bases. Trimming cost V 3 bases and J 0 bases, with 12 bases left between them. Germline V gene sequence: CDR1 MNHNS, CDR2 SASEGT. This CDR3 comprises 15 residues. The CDR3 loop is CASSEGPGSSYEQYF. CDR3 DNA: TGTGCCAGCAGTGAGGGTCCCGGGAGCTCCTACGAGCAGTACTTC.

The chain uses TRBV5-1 and TRBJ2-7; 7 positions match TRBD2. CDR3 length equals 14 residues. The V gene's germline CDR1 is SGHRS and CDR2 YFSETQ. The V segment lost 0 bases and the J segment 3 bases; nucleotides outside the gene matches: 3. CDR3 in DNA: TGCGCCAGCAGCTTGGGGGCGGGGGACTACGAGCAGTACTTC. Encoded protein: CASSLGAGDYEQYF. The variable domain in full, with the rest retrieved from reference TRBV5-1 and TRBJ2-7, is KAGVTQTPRYLIKTRGQQVTLSCSPISGHRSVSWYQQTPGQGLQFLFEYFSETQRNKGNFPGRFSGRQFSNSRSEMNVSTLELGDSALYLCASSLGAGDYEQYFGPGTRLTVT.

The rearrangement joins TRBV21-1 to TRBJ2-3; the table calls TRBD2, which could not be checked here. TRBV21-1 is a known pseudogene. CDR3 length equals 18 residues. The CDR3 here is CASSKGAGGPGVTDTQYF. The CDR3 region has the DNA TGTGCCAGCAGCAAAGGTGCGGGAGGGCCGGGGGTCACAGATACGCAGTATTTT.

Details on this clone: This same CDR3 is encoded by further DNA sequences in the sample. This sequence joins TRBV2 and TRBJ1-1; the D is unclear. Germline V CDR1 and CDR2: SNHLY, FYNNEI. V was pared by 2 bases and J by 1 base, with 5 bases between. The CDR3 consists of 13 residues. CDR3 amino acids: CASSERANTEAFF. The DNA of the CDR3 is TGTGCCAGCAGTGAACGGGCGAACACTGAAGCTTTCTTT. Supplemented by reference TRBV2 and TRBJ1-1, the full variable domain reads EPEVTQTPSHQVTQMGQEVILRCVPISNHLYFYWYRQILGQKVEFLVSFYNNEISEKSEIFDDQFSVERPDGSNFTLKIRSTKLEDSAMYFCASSERANTEAFFGQGTRLTVV.

V is TRBV11-2 and J is TRBJ2-7; D unresolved. V lost 5 bases and J 3 bases, leaving 8 bases between the germline ends. This CDR3 contains 12 residues. CDR1 is SGHAT, CDR2 FQNNGV, per germline. The CDR3 reads CASSPVHYEQYF. In nucleotides, the CDR3 is TGTGCCAGCAGCCCCGTTCACTACGAGCAGTACTTC.

This chain links TRBV11-2 with TRBJ2-7; D not certain. CDR1 and CDR2 from the germline V gene are SGHAT and FQNNGV. Trimming left V 5 bases short and J 0 bases short, with 14 bases between. The CDR3 runs to 15 residues. CDR3 nucleotides: TGTGCCAGCAGCCCGGTCCACTATTTCTCCTACGAGCAGTACTTC. Its translation is CASSPVHYFSYEQYF.

V gene TRBV4-1 combines with J gene TRBJ2-7; TRBD2 agrees at 10 bases. The CDR3 is 14 residues long. Looked up from germline, CDR1 is MGHRA and CDR2 is YSYEKL. The V segment lost 6 bases and the J segment 2 bases; nucleotides outside the gene matches: 4. CDR3: CASSLAGDTYEQYF. CDR3 bases: TGCGCCAGCAGTCTAGCGGGGGATACCTACGAGCAGTACTTC.

This clone was detected only once. The chain links TRBV4-3 to TRBJ2-7, with D perhaps TRBD1 (6 bases). Germline CDR1 and CDR2: LGHNA and YSLEER. This CDR3 comprises 15 residues. Trimming removed 4 bases from V and 3 bases from J, with 16 bases in between. The CDR3 reads CASSPRQDHYYEQYF. CDR3 sequence (DNA): TGCGCCAGCAGCCCCAGACAGGATCACTACTACGAGCAGTACTTC.

V gene TRBV28 combines with J gene TRBJ2-5; TRBD2 is a possible D gene (6 bases). Germline assignment: CDR1 MDHEN and CDR2 SYDVKM. V lost 2 bases and J lost 3, with 19 bases in between. The CDR3 runs to 17 residues. This CDR3 reads CASSLRSGDLGKETQYF. The CDR3 DNA reads TGTGCCAGCAGTTTAAGATCGGGGGATCTAGGTAAAGAGACCCAGTACTTC.

The chain carries TRBV25-1 and TRBJ2-3; 7 bases fit TRBD2. CDR1 and CDR2 from the germline V gene are MGHDK and SYGVNS. The CDR3 is made up of 16 amino acids. Trimming at V came to 10 bases and at J to 0 bases, leaving 13 bases not matched to a gene. The CDR3: CATGEGSGLSTDTQYF. The CDR3 DNA reads as TGTGCCACCGGGGAGGGTAGCGGACTTAGCACAGATACGCAGTATTTT. Drawing the rest from reference TRBV25-1 and TRBJ2-3, the complete variable domain is EADIYQTPRYLVIGTGKKITLECSQTMGHDKMYWYQQDPGMELHLIHYSYGVNSTEKGDLSSESTVSRIRTEHFPLTLESARPSHTSQYLCATGEGSGLSTDTQYFGPGTRLTVL.

This clone was seen a single time. The V call is TRBV12-5, the J call TRBJ1-3; 8 nucleotides agree with TRBD1. CDR3 length equals 18 residues. The germline CDR1 and CDR2 sequences are LGHNT and FRNRAP. Unmatched junction bases numbered 7, after V lost 0 bases and J lost 0 bases. Written as DNA, the CDR3 is TGTGCTAGTGGTTTGGTACATCCACAGGGGGTCTCTGGAAACACCATATATTTT. This codes for CASGLVHPQGVSGNTIYF.

The rearrangement uses TRBV5-1 and TRBJ2-7, with D possibly called TRBD1 or TRBD2 (7 bases each). V lost 1 base and J lost 2, with 16 bases in between. The CDR3 runs to 16 residues. Germline CDR1 reads SGHRS; CDR2 reads YFSETQ. CDR3 residues: CASSLYLQGGPYEQYF. CDR3 in DNA: TGCGCCAGCAGCTTGTATCTCCAGGGGGGGCCCTACGAGCAGTACTTC.

The rearrangement joins TRBV4-1 to TRBJ1-4; the match to TRBD1 covers 8 bases. This CDR3 has 16 residues. V lost 4 bases, J lost 0 bases, and 4 bases stayed unmatched. Germline assignment: CDR1 MGHRA and CDR2 YSYEKL. CDR3 nucleotide sequence: TGCGCCAGCAGCCGCACGACAGGGGCAACTAATGAAAAACTGTTTTTT. Encoded protein: CASSRTTGATNEKLFF.

This chain joins TRBV2 and TRBJ1-3, with D possibly TRBD1 on 5 matching bases. Trimming removed 11 bases at V and 0 bases at J, with 20 bases between. The CDR3 runs to 16 residues. Germline loops: CDR1 SNHLY, CDR2 FYNNEI. The CDR3 DNA reads as TGTGCCTTGGGGGGGGACCCCCTGCACTCTGGAAACACCATATATTTT. Translating gives CALGGDPLHSGNTIYF.

This sequence joins TRBV29-1 and TRBJ2-7; 13 bases align to TRBD2. Trimming removed 7 bases from V and 4 bases from J; junction bases left unmatched: 13. Per germline, CDR1 SQVTM and CDR2 ANQGSEA. The CDR3 is 16 amino acids. The CDR3: CSGTRLAGGGGYEQYF. The DNA for the CDR3 is TGCAGCGGAACTCGACTAGCGGGAGGCGGTGGGTACGAGCAGTACTTC.